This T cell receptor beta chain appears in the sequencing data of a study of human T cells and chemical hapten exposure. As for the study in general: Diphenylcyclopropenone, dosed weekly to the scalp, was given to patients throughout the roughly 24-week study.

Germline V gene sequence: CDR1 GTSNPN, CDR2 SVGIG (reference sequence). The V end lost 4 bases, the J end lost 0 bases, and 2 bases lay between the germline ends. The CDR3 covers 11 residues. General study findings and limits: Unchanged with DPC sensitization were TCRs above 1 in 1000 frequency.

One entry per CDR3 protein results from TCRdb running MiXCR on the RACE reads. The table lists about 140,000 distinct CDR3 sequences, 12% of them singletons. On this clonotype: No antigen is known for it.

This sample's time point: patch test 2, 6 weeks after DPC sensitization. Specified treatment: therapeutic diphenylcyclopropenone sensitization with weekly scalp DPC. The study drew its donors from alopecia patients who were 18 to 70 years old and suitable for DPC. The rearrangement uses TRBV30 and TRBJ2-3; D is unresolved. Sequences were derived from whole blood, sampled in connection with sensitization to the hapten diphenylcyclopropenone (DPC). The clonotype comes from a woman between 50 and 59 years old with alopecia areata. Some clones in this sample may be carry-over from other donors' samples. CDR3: CAWISTDTQYF. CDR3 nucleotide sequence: TGTGCCTGGATCAGCACAGATACGCAGTATTTT.